The rows below give T cell receptor beta chains drawn from one sample of a study of identical twins. TCRdb independently ran MiXCR on the 5' RACE reads; one entry per CDR3 protein. The sample yields 200,000 to 250,000 distinct CDR3 sequences, 6.5% to 8% seen once. These same records also appear under a second study, on T cells expressing NK-cell markers.

Sequences were obtained from CD8+ T cells sorted from blood. These receptors were obtained from a woman younger than 30 in good health. The CDR3 runs from the conserved cysteine through the conserved F or W.

V	J	CDR3
TRBV20-1	TRBJ2-3	CSARDSAERTDTQYF
TRBV12-3/TRBV12-4	TRBJ1-2	CASSPGGPGGYTF
TRBV24-1	TRBJ2-2	CATSDERFSTGELFF
TRBV27	TRBJ2-7	CASSYGSWDEQYF
TRBV6-2/TRBV6-3	TRBJ2-1	CVSSYFTEQFF
TRBV11-2	TRBJ1-1	CASSLDLWDTEAFF
TRBV7-7	TRBJ2-5	CASSLTSGTQETQYF
TRBV25-1	TRBJ2-1	CASSEYEQFF
TRBV7-9	TRBJ2-1	CAGRTGHEQFF
TRBV7-9	TRBJ2-7	CASSRLDRGHGEQYF
TRBV5-1	TRBJ2-7	CASSPGLAGGKREQYF
TRBV27	TRBJ2-7	CASRLAGTSYEQYF
TRBV6-2/TRBV6-3	TRBJ2-2	CASSEGARTTGELFF